This T cell receptor (beta chain) is drawn from a study of PD-1 blockade in classical Hodgkin lymphoma. Study-wide points: Complete responders' diversity at baseline resembled that of newly diagnosed patients.

Details on this clone: Its matching antigen is unknown.

V trimming: 5 bases; J trimming: 5 bases; junction bases outside the gene matches: 7. CDR3 length equals 15 residues. Germline CDR1 is SGHTS and CDR2 is YDEGEE. The repertoire was sequenced with immunoSEQ multiplex PCR; TCRdb's copy has only in-frame clones and lacks some. The sample yields 60,000 to 75,000 clones, more than 90% seen once. All trial patients relapsed after autologous stem cell transplantation. Best responses fell into complete response, partial response or progressive disease. The V gene is TRBV5-8, the J gene TRBJ1-6, with 7 positions matching TRBD1. The sequence was obtained from a human donor with classical Hodgkin lymphoma. This specimen was peripheral blood mononuclear cells (PBMCs), taken at baseline. CDR3 amino acids: CASRSGQNNNSPLHF. Written as DNA, the CDR3 is TGTGCCAGCAGGTCGGGACAGAATAATAATTCACCCCTCCACTTT.